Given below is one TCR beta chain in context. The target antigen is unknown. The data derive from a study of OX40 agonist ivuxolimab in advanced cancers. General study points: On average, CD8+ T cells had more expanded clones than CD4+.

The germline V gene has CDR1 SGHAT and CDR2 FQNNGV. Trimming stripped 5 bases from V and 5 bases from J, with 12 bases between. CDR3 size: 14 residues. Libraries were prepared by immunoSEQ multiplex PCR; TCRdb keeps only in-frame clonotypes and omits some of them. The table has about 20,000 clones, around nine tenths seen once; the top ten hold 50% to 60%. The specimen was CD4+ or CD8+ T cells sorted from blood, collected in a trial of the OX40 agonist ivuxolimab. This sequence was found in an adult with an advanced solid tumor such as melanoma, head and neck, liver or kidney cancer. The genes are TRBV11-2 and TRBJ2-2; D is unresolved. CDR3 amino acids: CASSPLLGTGELFF. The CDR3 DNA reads TGTGCCAGCAGCCCCCTGCTGGGGACCGGGGAGCTGTTTTTT.